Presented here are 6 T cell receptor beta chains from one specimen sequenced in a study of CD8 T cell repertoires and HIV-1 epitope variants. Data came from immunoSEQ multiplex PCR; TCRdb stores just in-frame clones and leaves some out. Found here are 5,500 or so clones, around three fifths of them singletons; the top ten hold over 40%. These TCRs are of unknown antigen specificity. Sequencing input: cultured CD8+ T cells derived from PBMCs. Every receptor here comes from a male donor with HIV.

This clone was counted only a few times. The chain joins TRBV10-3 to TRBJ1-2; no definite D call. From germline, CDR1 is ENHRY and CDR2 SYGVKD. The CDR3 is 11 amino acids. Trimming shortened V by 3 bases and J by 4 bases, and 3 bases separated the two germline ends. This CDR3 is CAISDTYGYTF. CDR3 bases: TGTGCCATCAGTGACACCTATGGCTACACCTTC.

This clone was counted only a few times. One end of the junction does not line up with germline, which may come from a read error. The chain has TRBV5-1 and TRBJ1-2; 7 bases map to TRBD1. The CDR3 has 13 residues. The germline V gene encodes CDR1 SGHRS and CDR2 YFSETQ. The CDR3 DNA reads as TGCGCCAGCACCTTGGACAGGCCGTATGGCTACACCTTC. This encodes CASTLDRPYGYTF.

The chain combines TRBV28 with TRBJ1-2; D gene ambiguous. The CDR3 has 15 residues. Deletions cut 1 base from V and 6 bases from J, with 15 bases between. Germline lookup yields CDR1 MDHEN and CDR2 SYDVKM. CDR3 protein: CASSLSRAATHGYTF. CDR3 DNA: TGTGCCAGCAGTTTATCTCGTGCAGCCACTCATGGCTACACCTTC.

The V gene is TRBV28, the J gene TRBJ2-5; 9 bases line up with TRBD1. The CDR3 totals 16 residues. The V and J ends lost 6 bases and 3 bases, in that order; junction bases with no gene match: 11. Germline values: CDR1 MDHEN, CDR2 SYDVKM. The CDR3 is CASRPTAGQGEETQYF. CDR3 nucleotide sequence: TGTGCCAGCAGACCAACGGCGGGACAGGGAGAAGAGACCCAGTACTTC.

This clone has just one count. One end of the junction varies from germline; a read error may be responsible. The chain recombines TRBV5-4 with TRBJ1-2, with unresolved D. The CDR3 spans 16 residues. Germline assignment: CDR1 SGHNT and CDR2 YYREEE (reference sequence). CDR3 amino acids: CASSQDPPDLDYGYTF. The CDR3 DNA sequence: TGCGCCAGCAGCCAAGATCCCCCAGACTTGGACTATGGCTACACCTTC.

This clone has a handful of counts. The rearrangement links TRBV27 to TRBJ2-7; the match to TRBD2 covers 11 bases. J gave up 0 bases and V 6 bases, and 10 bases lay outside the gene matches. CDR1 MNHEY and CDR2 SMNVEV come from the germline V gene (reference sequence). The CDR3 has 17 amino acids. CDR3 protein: CASSPISTSGSSYEQYF. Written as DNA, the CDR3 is TGTGCCAGCAGCCCCATCTCTACTAGCGGGAGCTCCTACGAGCAGTACTTC.